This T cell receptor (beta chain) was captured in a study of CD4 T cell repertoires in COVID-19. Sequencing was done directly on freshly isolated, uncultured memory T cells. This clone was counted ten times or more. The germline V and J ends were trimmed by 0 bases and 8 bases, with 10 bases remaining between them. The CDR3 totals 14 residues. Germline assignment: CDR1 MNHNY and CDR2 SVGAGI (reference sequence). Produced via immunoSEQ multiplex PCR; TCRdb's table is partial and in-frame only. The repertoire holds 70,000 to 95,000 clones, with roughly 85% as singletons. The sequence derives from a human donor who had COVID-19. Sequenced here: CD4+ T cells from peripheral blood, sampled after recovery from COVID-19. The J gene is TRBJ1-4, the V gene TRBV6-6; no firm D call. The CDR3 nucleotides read TGTGCCAGCAGTTACTCGGGTGGTGGCGAAAAACTGTTTTTT. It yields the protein CASSYSGGGEKLFF.